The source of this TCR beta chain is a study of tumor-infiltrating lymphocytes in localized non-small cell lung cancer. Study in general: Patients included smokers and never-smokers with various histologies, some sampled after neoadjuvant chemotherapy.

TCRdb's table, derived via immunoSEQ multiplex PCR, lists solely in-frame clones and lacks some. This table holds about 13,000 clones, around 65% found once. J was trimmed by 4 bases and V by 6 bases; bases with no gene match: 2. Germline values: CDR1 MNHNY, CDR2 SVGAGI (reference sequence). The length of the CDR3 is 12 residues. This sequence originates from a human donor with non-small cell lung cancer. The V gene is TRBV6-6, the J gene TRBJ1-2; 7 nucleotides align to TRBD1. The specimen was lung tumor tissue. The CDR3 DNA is TGTGCCAGCAGGGGACAGAGCTATGGCTACACCTTC. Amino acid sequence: CASRGQSYGYTF.